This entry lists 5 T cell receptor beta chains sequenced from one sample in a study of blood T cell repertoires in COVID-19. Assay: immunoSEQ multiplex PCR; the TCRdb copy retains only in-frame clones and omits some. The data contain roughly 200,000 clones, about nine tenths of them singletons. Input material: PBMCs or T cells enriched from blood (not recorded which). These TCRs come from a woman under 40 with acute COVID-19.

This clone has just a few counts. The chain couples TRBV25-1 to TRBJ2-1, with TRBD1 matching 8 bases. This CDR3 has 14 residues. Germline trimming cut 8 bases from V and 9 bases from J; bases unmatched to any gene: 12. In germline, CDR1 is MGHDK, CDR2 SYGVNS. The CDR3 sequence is CASVSGDRGTEQFF. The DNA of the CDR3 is TGTGCCAGCGTATCGGGAGACAGGGGAACTGAGCAGTTCTTC.

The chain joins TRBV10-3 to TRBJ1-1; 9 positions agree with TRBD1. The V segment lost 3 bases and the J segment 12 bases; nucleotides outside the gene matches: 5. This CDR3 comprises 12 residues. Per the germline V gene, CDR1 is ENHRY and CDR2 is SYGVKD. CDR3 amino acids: CAISDYRGRTFF. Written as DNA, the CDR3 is TGTGCCATCAGTGACTACAGGGGGCGAACTTTCTTT.

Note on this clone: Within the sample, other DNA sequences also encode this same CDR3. The CDR3 DNA reads TGTGCCAGCAGTTACTCCGCAGTTAACTATGGCTACACCTTC. It specifies CASSYSAVNYGYTF. The gene calls are TRBV6-5 and TRBJ1-2; no firm D call. The germline V and J ends were trimmed by 0 bases and 1 base, with 6 bases remaining between them. The germline V gene has CDR1 MNHEY and CDR2 SVGAGI. There are 14 residues in the CDR3.

This CDR3 reads CASSLGQLMNTEAFF. In DNA form, the CDR3 reads TGTGCCAGCAGCTTAGGACAGCTCATGAACACTGAAGCTTTCTTT. The rearrangement links TRBV11-1 to TRBJ1-1; maybe TRBD1 (5 bases). The CDR3 extends over 15 amino acids. Trimming shortened V by 1 base and J by 0 bases, and 9 bases separated the two germline ends. Germline CDR1 is SGHAT and CDR2 is FQDESV (reference sequence).

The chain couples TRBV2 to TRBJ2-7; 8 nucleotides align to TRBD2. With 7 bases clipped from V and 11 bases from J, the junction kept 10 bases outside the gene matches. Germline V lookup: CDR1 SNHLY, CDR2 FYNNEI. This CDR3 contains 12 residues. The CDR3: CASTAAGGRKYF. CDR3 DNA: TGTGCCAGCACCGCGGCGGGGGGTAGAAAGTACTTC.